This T cell receptor beta chain was recovered during a study of blood T cell repertoires in COVID-19. Study-wide context: Some COVID-19 samples were acute and others convalescent; all came from the United States, Italy and Spain.

Germline V gene data show CDR1 as SGHVS and CDR2 as FNYEAQ. This CDR3 spans 17 amino acids. V lost 5 bases, J lost 4 bases, and 21 bases lay in between. Produced via immunoSEQ multiplex PCR; TCRdb's table is partial and in-frame only. The sample consists of about 250,000 clones, approximately 85% of them appearing once. This TCR came from a woman aged 50 to 60 with acute COVID-19. This chain links TRBV7-6 with TRBJ1-3, with TRBD1 as a possible D gene (6 bases). The material sequenced was PBMCs or T cells enriched from blood (not recorded which). CDR3 residues: CASSGEQAGAIGNTIYF. CDR3 sequence (DNA): TGTGCCAGCAGCGGTGAACAGGCAGGGGCGATAGGAAACACCATATATTTT.